This section outlines one TCR beta chain sequence together with its context. The sample comes from a study of shared clonotypes between healthy human individuals. CDR3 length equals 13 residues. Looked up from germline, CDR1 is SQVTM and CDR2 is ANQGSEA. The V end was cut by 7 bases, the J end by 1 base, with 13 bases between. As defined, naive CD8 cells were CD45RO-negative and positively selected for CCR7, with terminally differentiated effector memory CD45RA+ cells excluded. Every donor, a Caucasian adult, lived in Nashville, Tennessee. Sequenced by immunoSEQ multiplex PCR; TCRdb stores in-frame clones only, minus some. The sample consists of about 2 million clones, about 95% of them appearing once.

The TCR sequence derives from a man aged 18 to 30 in good health. Sequencing input: naive CD8+ T cells sorted from blood. The chain has TRBV29-1 and TRBJ1-1, with a tentative D call TRBD1 (6 bases). The chain's CDR3 is CSGSQGWNTEAFF. CDR3 bases: TGCAGCGGTTCACAGGGATGGAACACTGAAGCTTTCTTT. Together with reference TRBV29-1 and TRBJ1-1, the CDR3 gives the full variable domain: SAVISQKPSRDICQRGTSLTIQCQVDSQVTMMFWYRQQPGQSLTLIATANQGSEATYESGFVIDKFPISRPNLTFSTLTVSNMSPEDSSIYLCSGSQGWNTEAFFGQGTRLTVV.